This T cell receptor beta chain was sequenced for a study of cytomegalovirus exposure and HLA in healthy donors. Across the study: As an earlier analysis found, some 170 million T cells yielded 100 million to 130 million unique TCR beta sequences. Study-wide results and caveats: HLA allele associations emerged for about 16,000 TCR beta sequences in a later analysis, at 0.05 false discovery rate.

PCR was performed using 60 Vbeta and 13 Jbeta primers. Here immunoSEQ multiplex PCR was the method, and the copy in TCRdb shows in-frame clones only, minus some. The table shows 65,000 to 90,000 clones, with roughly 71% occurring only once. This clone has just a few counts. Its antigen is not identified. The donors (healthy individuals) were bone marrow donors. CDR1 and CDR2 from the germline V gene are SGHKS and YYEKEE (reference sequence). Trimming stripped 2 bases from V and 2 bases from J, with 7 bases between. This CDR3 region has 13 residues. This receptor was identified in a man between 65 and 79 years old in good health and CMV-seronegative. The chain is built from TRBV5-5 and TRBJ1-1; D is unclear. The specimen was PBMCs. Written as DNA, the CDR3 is TGTGCCAGCAGCTTAACAGATAACACTGAAGCTTTCTTT. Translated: CASSLTDNTEAFF.